The next 17 T cell receptor beta chains were all read from a single sample in a study of a mutant IDH1 vaccine in newly diagnosed glioma. These TCRs are of unknown antigen specificity. TCRdb's copy holds only in-frame clones and misses some; the assay was immunoSEQ multiplex PCR. This repertoire shows about 65,000 clones, 80% to 90% found once; its top ten account for roughly 5.3%. As to time point: week 35, safety follow-up. The investigators gave 300 ug of mutant IDH1 20-mer peptide in each vaccine dose, together with topical imiquimod. The specimen was PBMCs, collected from a glioma patient whose treatment included an IDH1 peptide vaccine. These receptors were taken from a man between 40 and 49 years old with glioma.

The chain employs TRBV7-2 and TRBJ2-1, with D perhaps TRBD1 (5 bases). The CDR3 sequence is 15 residues long. CDR1 and CDR2 from the germline V gene are SGHTA and FQGNSA. Trimming pared 5 bases from V and 3 bases from J, leaving 14 bases between. CDR3 sequence (DNA): TGTGCCAGCAGCCCCAGCAGGGTGGACTACAATGAGCAGTTCTTC. Translation: CASSPSRVDYNEQFF.

This sequence joins TRBV11-2 and TRBJ2-1; TRBD2 matches 12 bases. The CDR3 is made up of 18 amino acids. Germline V gene data show CDR1 as SGHAT and CDR2 as FQNNGV. V gave up 5 bases and J gave up 4 bases; unmatched junction bases: 12. This CDR3 reads CASSKRLAGAGPYNEQFF. CDR3 in DNA: TGTGCCAGCAGCAAACGACTAGCGGGGGCCGGTCCTTACAATGAGCAGTTCTTC.

The chain employs TRBV28 and TRBJ1-1; D possibly corresponds to TRBD1 (5 bases). The length of the CDR3 is 12 residues. Trimming took 5 bases from V and 1 from J, leaving 5 bases between them. Germline V gene data show CDR1 as MDHEN and CDR2 as SYDVKM. The CDR3 DNA sequence: TGTGCCAGCAGTGGACAGAACACTGAAGCTTTCTTT. Residues: CASSGQNTEAFF.

The chain uses TRBV16 and TRBJ2-1, with unresolved D. In germline, CDR1 is KGHSY, CDR2 FQNENV. Trimming removed 3 bases from V and 15 bases from J, with 15 bases in between. This CDR3 region has 12 residues. CDR3 DNA sequence: TGTGCCAGCAGCCAGTCCGGGCCTGTTCGGTTCTTC. Encoded protein: CASSQSGPVRFF.

This clone was found once. The V call is TRBV7-2, the J call TRBJ1-3; D remains ambiguous. V was cut by 8 bases and J by 4 bases, with 12 bases left in between. The CDR3 runs to 13 residues. Germline V gives CDR1 SGHTA, CDR2 FQGNSA. CDR3: CASAGGPGNTIYF. In DNA form, the CDR3 reads TGTGCCAGCGCAGGAGGGCCCGGAAACACCATATATTTT.

In its sample, this clone was seen once. The chain is built from TRBV9 and TRBJ2-1, with D perhaps matching TRBD1 (8 bases). Germline CDR1 SGDLS, CDR2 YYNGEE. This CDR3 has 20 residues. V was shortened by 0 bases and J by 9 bases, with 31 bases between the two germline ends. The CDR3 sequence: CASSVAKAQGAVREQVEQFF. CDR3 bases: TGTGCCAGCAGCGTAGCTAAGGCCCAGGGGGCAGTGCGGGAGCAGGTTGAGCAGTTCTTC.

J is TRBJ2-2 and V is TRBV10-1; no clear D gene. The CDR3 runs to 14 residues. V was shortened by 4 bases and J by 2 bases, with 8 bases between the two germline ends. Germline CDR1 WNHNN, CDR2 SYGVQD (reference sequence). The CDR3, as DNA: TGCGCCAGCAGTGCTCCGCGAAACACCGGGGAGCTGTTTTTT. Encoded protein: CASSAPRNTGELFF.

The chain joins TRBV2 to TRBJ1-2; 10 bases fit TRBD1. Germline CDR1 and CDR2: SNHLY and FYNNEI. Trimming took 5 bases from V and 6 from J; bases not matched to a gene: 9. The CDR3 contains 15 residues. CDR3 sequence (DNA): TGTGCCAGCAGTTTCAAAGCCGGGACAGGGGATGGCTACACCTTC. It specifies CASSFKAGTGDGYTF.

J is TRBJ2-3 and V is TRBV29-1, with 10 bases matching TRBD1. Germline V lookup: CDR1 SQVTM, CDR2 ANQGSEA. This CDR3 has 15 residues. V lost 7 bases to trimming and J lost 5 bases; unmatched junction nucleotides: 12. CDR3 protein: CSARVTGGYVDTQYF. The DNA of the CDR3 is TGCAGCGCCCGGGTGACAGGGGGCTATGTAGATACGCAGTATTTT.

This rearrangement joins TRBV28 to TRBJ2-3; D might be TRBD1 or TRBD2, each matching 5 bases. V was cut by 6 bases and J by 6 bases, with 19 bases left in between. The CDR3 spans 15 residues. Per germline, CDR1 MDHEN and CDR2 SYDVKM. CDR3 protein: CASSQGTAAGDTQYF. The CDR3 coding sequence is TGTGCCAGCAGCCAAGGGACGGCGGCAGGGGATACGCAGTATTTT. The full variable domain, with the rest looked up from reference TRBV28 and TRBJ2-3, is DVKVTQSSRYLVKRTGEKVFLECVQDMDHENMFWYRQDPGLGLRLIYFSYDVKMKEKGDIPEGYSVSREKKERFSLILESASTNQTSMYLCASSQGTAAGDTQYFGPGTRLTVL.

The chain joins TRBV7-8 to TRBJ1-2; D is perhaps TRBD1 (6 bases). Per germline, CDR1 SGHVS and CDR2 FQNEAQ. The germline V and J ends were trimmed by 5 bases and 6 bases, with 13 bases remaining between them. The CDR3 has 13 residues. The CDR3 protein is CASSTAGANGYTF. The CDR3 region has the DNA TGTGCCAGCAGCACCGCGGGGGCGAATGGCTACACCTTC.

The V and J genes are TRBV10-3 and TRBJ1-2; D is undetermined. V lost 2 bases and J 4 bases, leaving 11 bases between the germline ends. This CDR3 region has 14 residues. Per germline, CDR1 ENHRY and CDR2 SYGVKD. The CDR3: CAISEAGPAYGYTF. The CDR3 DNA is TGTGCCATCAGTGAGGCTGGACCGGCCTATGGCTACACCTTC.

The chain combines TRBV29-1 with TRBJ2-1; TRBD1 is a possible D gene (6 bases). Germline V CDR1 and CDR2: SQVTM, ANQGSEA. CDR3 length equals 12 residues. V gave up 4 bases and J gave up 13 bases, with 17 bases separating them. CDR3 in amino acids: CSVVGTNAFQFF. The CDR3, as DNA: TGCAGCGTTGTAGGGACAAACGCCTTCCAGTTCTTC.

The J gene is TRBJ2-5, the V gene TRBV4-2; TRBD2 aligns across 7 bases. This CDR3 is built from 14 residues. Losses at the gene ends were 0 bases for V and 3 bases for J; bases not matched to a gene: 1. Germline CDR1 is LGHNA and CDR2 is YNFKEQ. CDR3 DNA: TGTGCCAGCAGCCAAGAGGGGGGGGAAGAGACCCAGTACTTC. It is translated as CASSQEGGEETQYF.

This chain connects TRBV5-4 to TRBJ2-3, with D perhaps matching TRBD1 (6 bases). Germline V gene sequence: CDR1 SGHNT, CDR2 YYREEE (reference sequence). V was shortened by 2 bases and J by 4 bases, with 14 bases between the two germline ends. The CDR3 runs 15 residues. The CDR3 sequence is CASSLPNRDSDTQYF. The CDR3, as DNA: TGTGCCAGCAGCTTACCAAACAGGGATTCAGATACGCAGTATTTT.

The DNA for the CDR3 is TGTGCCAGCAGCTTAAGGACAGGGAAGGGCAATCAGCCCCAGCATTTT. This gives the protein CASSLRTGKGNQPQHF. The chain recombines TRBV27 with TRBJ1-5; TRBD1 matches 8 bases. Unmatched junction bases numbered 9, after V lost 6 bases and J lost 2 bases. The CDR3 spans 16 residues. Germline loops: CDR1 MNHEY, CDR2 SMNVEV (reference sequence).

J is TRBJ2-6 and V is TRBV6-5; TRBD1 aligns across 9 bases. The CDR3 length is 15 residues. Germline CDR1 reads MNHEY; CDR2 reads SVGAGI. Trimming removed 0 bases from V and 12 bases from J; junction bases left unmatched: 6. CDR3 sequence reads: CASSYSPDRGGVLTF. In DNA form, the CDR3 reads TGTGCCAGCAGTTACTCGCCGGACAGGGGTGGCGTCCTGACTTTC.